These 31 T cell receptor beta chains originate from one sample sequenced in a study of human T cells and chemical hapten exposure. Time point here: pre-sensitization, week 0. Treatment specified: therapeutic diphenylcyclopropenone sensitization with weekly scalp DPC. TCRdb recomputed calls from the RACE reads with MiXCR, one row per CDR3 protein. In the table there are approximately 370,000 distinct CDR3 sequences, about 5.4% of which are singletons. The specimen was whole blood, collected in connection with sensitization to the hapten diphenylcyclopropenone (DPC). All receptors derive from a woman aged 18-30 years with alopecia areata. Some clones in this sample may be carry-over from other donors' samples.

In its sample, this clonotype was seen many times. The V call is TRBV6-6, the J call TRBJ2-1; 7 bases map to TRBD2. Per the germline V gene, CDR1 is MNHNY and CDR2 is SVGAGI (reference sequence). The CDR3 length is 14 residues. Unmatched junction bases numbered 5, after V lost 5 bases and J lost 4 bases. CDR3 residues: CASSDRDYYNEQFF. In nucleotides, the CDR3 is TGTGCCAGCAGTGATCGGGACTATTACAATGAGCAGTTCTTC.

This clonotype occurred a few times. The V gene is TRBV14, the J gene TRBJ2-6; 7 bases line up with TRBD1. CDR3 length: 18 residues. The germline V gene encodes CDR1 SGHDN and CDR2 FVKESK. Trimming took 4 bases from V and 0 from J; bases not matched to a gene: 9. The CDR3 region is CASSRTGTAISGANVLTF. Written as DNA, the CDR3 is TGTGCCAGCAGCCGAACCGGGACAGCTATCTCTGGGGCCAACGTCCTGACTTTC.

This sequence joins TRBV7-8 and TRBJ2-7; tentatively, D is TRBD2 (6 bases). The CDR3 runs 14 residues. Trimming took off 4 bases at V and 6 bases at J, with 16 bases between the two ends. The germline CDR1 and CDR2 sequences are SGHVS and FQNEAQ. CDR3 in amino acids: CASSYEEGRSEQYF. The CDR3 nucleotides are TGTGCCAGCAGCTACGAGGAGGGGCGAAGCGAGCAGTACTTC.

This clonotype turned up a few times. The gene calls are TRBV24-1 and TRBJ1-5; possible D gene TRBD1, 5 bases. CDR3 length: 16 amino acids. The V end lost 3 bases, the J end lost 0 bases, and 11 bases lay between the germline ends. Per the germline V gene, CDR1 is KGHDR and CDR2 is SFDVKD. The DNA for the CDR3 is TGTGCCACCAGTGATAAGGGGAGAAGTAGCAATCAGCCCCAGCATTTT. Its translation: CATSDKGRSSNQPQHF.

This clonotype was detected only once. The rearrangement uses TRBV3-1 and TRBJ2-3, with 10 bases matching TRBD2. Losses at the gene ends were 6 bases for V and 3 bases for J; bases not matched to a gene: 9. The CDR3 length is 16 residues. Germline values: CDR1 LGHDT, CDR2 YNNKEL (reference sequence). The CDR3: CASRAAAGGPTDTQYF. CDR3 nucleotide sequence: TGTGCCAGCAGGGCGGCAGCGGGGGGGCCGACAGATACGCAGTATTTT.

CDR3 sequence (DNA): TGTGCCAGCAGTACAGGGGACGTAGGCTATGGCTACACCTTC. This gives the protein CASSTGDVGYGYTF. This chain connects TRBV2 to TRBJ1-2; 7 nucleotides line up with TRBD1. This CDR3 comprises 14 residues. After removal of 5 bases from V and 4 bases from J, the junction contained 7 bases not matched to a gene. CDR1 SNHLY and CDR2 FYNNEI come from the germline V gene.

This clonotype appeared many times. The chain joins TRBV12-3 or TRBV12-4 to TRBJ1-1; possible D gene TRBD1, 6 bases. V lost 3 bases, J lost 5 bases, and 13 bases lay in between. The CDR3 consists of 14 residues. This CDR3 reads CASSFNRVLTEAFF. Here the CDR3 DNA reads TGTGCCAGCAGTTTTAACAGGGTGTTAACTGAAGCTTTCTTT.

This clonotype has a handful of counts. The chain employs TRBV27 and TRBJ2-2, with 10 bases lining up with TRBD1. Germline V gene sequence: CDR1 MNHEY, CDR2 SMNVEV (reference sequence). The CDR3 covers 16 residues. V was pared by 5 bases and J by 6 bases, with 9 bases of the junction left unmatched. DNA of the CDR3: TGTGCCAGCAGTCCGACAGGGGGCCTCTTACCCGGGGAGCTGTTTTTT. Protein sequence: CASSPTGGLLPGELFF.

The chain uses TRBV6-2 or TRBV6-3 and TRBJ1-1; D gene uncertain. Trimming cost V 3 bases and J 7 bases, with 9 bases left between them. This CDR3 spans 12 amino acids. The germline gives CDR1 MNHEY, CDR2 SVGEGT. The CDR3, as DNA: TGTGCCAGCAGTTATCCGACTGATGAAGCTTTCTTT. Its protein product is CASSYPTDEAFF.

The chain carries TRBV25-1 and TRBJ2-7; the D is unclear. Looked up from germline, CDR1 is MGHDK and CDR2 is SYGVNS. CDR3 length: 14 amino acids. The V and J ends lost 3 bases and 4 bases respectively, with 13 bases between them. The CDR3 is CASSEMWATYEQYF. CDR3 DNA: TGTGCCAGCAGTGAGATGTGGGCTACTTACGAGCAGTACTTC.

V gene TRBV11-1 combines with J gene TRBJ1-1, with a weak D call TRBD1 (5 bases). Germline CDR1 reads SGHAT; CDR2 reads FQDESV (reference sequence). This CDR3 region has 15 residues. The ends were cut back, 3 bases at V and 1 base at J, with 12 bases in the middle. The CDR3 DNA sequence: TGTGCCAGCAGCTTCCTGGCAGGGACGAACACTGAAGCTTTCTTT. This sequence encodes CASSFLAGTNTEAFF.

This clonotype has at least ten counts. CDR3 sequence (DNA): TGTGCCAGCAGCGTAGTCGGGGACTTGAACACTGAAGCTTTCTTT. This translates into CASSVVGDLNTEAFF. V and J are TRBV9 and TRBJ1-1; D may be TRBD1 (5 bases). The ends were cut back, 0 bases at V and 0 bases at J, with 9 bases in the middle. There are 15 residues in the CDR3. Germline V lookup: CDR1 SGDLS, CDR2 YYNGEE.

This clonotype was observed a few times. The rearrangement joins TRBV5-6 to TRBJ1-2; 8 positions agree with TRBD1. J gave up 8 bases and V 4 bases, and 13 bases lay outside the gene matches. This CDR3 comprises 15 residues. From germline, CDR1 is SGHDT and CDR2 YYEEEE. This CDR3 reads CASSAHPGGYRGYTF. CDR3 coding DNA: TGTGCCAGCAGCGCACACCCAGGGGGCTATCGGGGCTACACCTTC.

The chain is built from TRBV5-5 and TRBJ2-7, with D unclear. There are 13 residues in the CDR3. Germline loops: CDR1 SGHKS, CDR2 YYEKEE (reference sequence). The germline V and J ends were trimmed by 3 bases and 2 bases, with 9 bases remaining between them. The CDR3 sequence is CASSWRPAYEQYF. In DNA, the CDR3 is TGTGCCAGCAGCTGGCGACCAGCCTACGAGCAGTACTTC.

The table lists this clonotype with many counts. The gene calls are TRBV28 and TRBJ2-3; D call uncertain. V was shortened by 4 bases and J by 2 bases, with 10 bases between the two germline ends. CDR1 is MDHEN, CDR2 SYDVKM, per germline. CDR3 size: 14 residues. The chain's CDR3 is CASSWAEHTDTQYF. CDR3 nucleotides: TGTGCCAGCAGTTGGGCGGAACACACAGATACGCAGTATTTT. Based on the CDR3 plus reference TRBV28 and TRBJ2-3, the full variable domain is DVKVTQSSRYLVKRTGEKVFLECVQDMDHENMFWYRQDPGLGLRLIYFSYDVKMKEKGDIPEGYSVSREKKERFSLILESASTNQTSMYLCASSWAEHTDTQYFGPGTRLTVL.

In this sample, this clonotype turned up many times. This chain links TRBV2 with TRBJ2-2; perhaps TRBD1 as D (6 bases). The CDR3 runs 15 residues. Trimming cost V 7 bases and J 0 bases, with 12 bases left between them. Germline loops: CDR1 SNHLY, CDR2 FYNNEI. The CDR3 DNA reads as TGTGCCAGCATCCCGGACAGTTCGAACACCGGGGAGCTGTTTTTT. This sequence encodes CASIPDSSNTGELFF.

This clonotype has a handful of counts. The CDR3 loop reads CSVTQGAKNTEAFF. The CDR3 DNA sequence: TGCAGCGTCACACAGGGGGCTAAGAACACTGAAGCTTTCTTT. The V call is TRBV29-1, the J call TRBJ1-1; 9 bases map to TRBD1. Per the germline V gene, CDR1 is SQVTM and CDR2 is ANQGSEA. The trim removed 6 bases at V and 1 base at J, leaving 6 bases unmatched. The CDR3 runs 14 residues. The variable domain in full, completed from reference TRBV29-1 and TRBJ1-1, reads SAVISQKPSRDICQRGTSLTIQCQVDSQVTMMFWYRQQPGQSLTLIATANQGSEATYESGFVIDKFPISRPNLTFSTLTVSNMSPEDSSIYLCSVTQGAKNTEAFFGQGTRLTVV.

V and J are TRBV3-1 and TRBJ1-2, with a possible D match to TRBD1 (6 bases). This CDR3 contains 15 residues. Germline V CDR1 and CDR2: LGHDT, YNNKEL (reference sequence). The V end was cut by 0 bases, the J end by 4 bases, with 12 bases between. The CDR3, as DNA: TGTGCCAGCAGCCAAGACGGAGGACAGACCTATGGCTACACCTTC. Translation: CASSQDGGQTYGYTF.

This clonotype showed up many times. The chain links TRBV20-1 to TRBJ2-3; 9 bases are shared with TRBD2. Germline assignment: CDR1 DFQATT and CDR2 SNEGSKA (reference sequence). V lost 1 base to trimming and J lost 1 base; unmatched junction nucleotides: 9. This CDR3 is 17 amino acids long. CDR3 DNA sequence: TGCAGTGCTAGAGCTCTGGGAGCGGGGGGCCGCACAGATACGCAGTATTTT. It is translated as CSARALGAGGRTDTQYF.

This clonotype was observed at least ten times. The chain is built from TRBV13 and TRBJ1-1; a weak D match, TRBD1 (5 bases). Trimming took 4 bases from V and 5 from J, leaving 11 bases between them. CDR1 and CDR2 (germline): PRHDT, FYEKMQ (reference sequence). The CDR3 length is 13 residues. The CDR3 is CASSSRGGTEAFF. CDR3 bases: TGTGCCAGCAGCTCGAGGGGTGGAACTGAAGCTTTCTTT. The full variable domain, in which reference TRBV13 and TRBJ1-1 provide the parts outside the CDR3, is AAGVIQSPRHLIKEKRETATLKCYPIPRHDTVYWYQQGPGQDPQFLISFYEKMQSDKGSIPDRFSAQQFSDYHSELNMSSLELGDSALYFCASSSRGGTEAFFGQGTRLTVV.

The V gene is TRBV20-1, the J gene TRBJ1-1; D is perhaps TRBD1 (6 bases). With 1 base removed from V and 1 base from J, the gap between germline ends came to 10 bases. This CDR3 is built from 14 residues. Germline V gives CDR1 DFQATT, CDR2 SNEGSKA (reference sequence). CDR3 nucleotides: TGCAGTGCTAGAGGTTGGACAGAGAACACTGAAGCTTTCTTT. It specifies CSARGWTENTEAFF.

The table lists this clonotype with many counts. The chain employs TRBV20-1 and TRBJ1-2, with D possibly matching TRBD1 (6 bases). V shed 6 bases and J shed 6 bases, with 17 bases lying between them. The CDR3 spans 13 residues. Germline V gene data show CDR1 as DFQATT and CDR2 as SNEGSKA (reference sequence). DNA of the CDR3: TGCAGTGCAGCCCGGACGGGGGCCCATGGCTACACCTTC. It translates to CSAARTGAHGYTF.

This clonotype has only a few counts. The chain carries TRBV7-2 and TRBJ2-5, with 11 bases lining up with TRBD1. V lost 5 bases to trimming and J lost 5 bases; unmatched junction nucleotides: 7. Germline values: CDR1 SGHTA, CDR2 FQGNSA. CDR3 size: 15 residues. This chain's CDR3 is CASSGGTGGAETQYF. CDR3 bases: TGTGCCAGCAGCGGAGGGACAGGGGGTGCGGAGACCCAGTACTTC.

The rearrangement links TRBV28 to TRBJ2-3, with 13 bases aligning to TRBD2. The length of the CDR3 is 18 residues. Germline assignment: CDR1 MDHEN and CDR2 SYDVKM. V trimming: 5 bases; J trimming: 0 bases; junction bases outside the gene matches: 8. The CDR3: CASSPLLAGGPSTDTQYF. The CDR3 region has the DNA TGTGCCAGCAGTCCTCTACTAGCGGGGGGGCCGAGCACAGATACGCAGTATTTT.

This clonotype was counted a few times. The rearrangement links TRBV7-6 to TRBJ1-1; 7 bases are shared with TRBD1. J was trimmed by 7 bases and V by 4 bases; bases with no gene match: 6. Germline V gene sequence: CDR1 SGHVS, CDR2 FNYEAQ. The CDR3 runs to 13 residues. This CDR3 is CASSSTGEGEAFF. Written as DNA, the CDR3 is TGTGCCAGCAGCTCCACAGGGGAGGGTGAAGCTTTCTTT.

A few counts support this clonotype. The chain joins TRBV3-1 to TRBJ1-6, with D perhaps matching TRBD1 (5 bases). V lost 7 bases and J lost 6, with 16 bases in between. The CDR3 has 15 residues. The germline V gene has CDR1 LGHDT and CDR2 YNNKEL (reference sequence). For the CDR3, the DNA is TGTGCCAGCACTACGGCTAGGGGCGGTAATTCACCCCTCCACTTT. Translated: CASTTARGGNSPLHF. Based on the CDR3 plus reference TRBV3-1 and TRBJ1-6, the full variable domain is DTAVSQTPKYLVTQMGNDKSIKCEQNLGHDTMYWYKQDSKKFLKIMFSYNNKELIINETVPNRFSPKSPDKAHLNLHINSLELGDSAVYFCASTTARGGNSPLHFGNGTRLTVT.

This clonotype showed up many times. V and J are TRBV29-1 and TRBJ2-3; 8 nucleotides agree with TRBD2. Germline loops: CDR1 SQVTM, CDR2 ANQGSEA. V lost 0 bases to trimming and J lost 4 bases; unmatched junction nucleotides: 3. CDR3 length: 14 residues. CDR3 loop: CSVEEGAGADTQYF. The DNA for the CDR3 is TGCAGCGTTGAAGAGGGAGCGGGGGCAGATACGCAGTATTTT.

CDR3 sequence (DNA): TGCAGCGTCATACTAGCGGGGGGGTACAATGAGCAGTTCTTC. Translating it yields CSVILAGGYNEQFF. This chain uses TRBV29-1 with TRBJ2-1; 13 nucleotides line up with TRBD2. CDR3 length: 14 residues. Per the germline V gene, CDR1 is SQVTM and CDR2 is ANQGSEA. V trimming: 6 bases; J trimming: 4 bases; junction bases outside the gene matches: 3.

This clonotype was counted at least ten times. This chain uses TRBV7-6 with TRBJ2-7; possibly TRBD2 for D (6 bases). The germline V and J ends were trimmed by 5 bases and 6 bases, with 20 bases remaining between them. The CDR3 is 15 amino acids. The germline V gene encodes CDR1 SGHVS and CDR2 FNYEAQ. CDR3 nucleotide sequence: TGTGCCAGCAGCCCGACGACTAGTAGGGTAAGCGAGCAGTACTTC. It encodes CASSPTTSRVSEQYF. Drawing the rest from reference TRBV7-6 and TRBJ2-7, the complete variable domain is GAGVSQSPRYKVTKRGQDVALRCDPISGHVSLYWYRQALGQGPEFLTYFNYEAQQDKSGLPNDRFSAERPEGSISTLTIQRTEQRDSAMYRCASSPTTSRVSEQYFGPGTRLTVT.

The chain combines TRBV5-1 with TRBJ2-1, with a possible D match to TRBD2 (6 bases). V gave up 1 base and J gave up 2 bases, with 13 bases separating them. Germline V CDR1 and CDR2: SGHRS, YFSETQ. The CDR3 is 16 residues long. The CDR3 DNA reads TGCGCCAGCAGCTTGCGGACTATGGAGCCCTACAATGAGCAGTTCTTC. Translated: CASSLRTMEPYNEQFF.

This clonotype was recorded many times. The V and J genes are TRBV7-6 and TRBJ2-1; maybe TRBD2 (6 bases). CDR1 and CDR2 (germline): SGHVS, FNYEAQ. Trimming shortened V by 2 bases and J by 7 bases, and 15 bases separated the two germline ends. CDR3 length equals 15 residues. DNA for the CDR3: TGTGCCAGCAGCTTATCCGGCGGGGCAGGGAATGAGCAGTTCTTC. Protein sequence: CASSLSGGAGNEQFF.